The clone carrying this TCR beta chain was detected a few times. Its specificity is not known. General study points: Whole repertoires were not studied in the larger cohort, only one V-J beta rearrangement.

V gave up 5 bases and J gave up 3 bases; unmatched junction bases: 7. Germline-derived CDR1 and CDR2 are MNHNY and SVGAGI (reference sequence). The CDR3 runs 16 residues. Using its own MiXCR run on the 5' RACE reads, TCRdb lists one record per CDR3 protein. The sample lists approximately 60,000 distinct CDR3 sequences, 25% to 35% occurring once. The sequencing input was tumor-infiltrating memory CD4+ T cells sorted from the breast tumor. The subset was: memory CD4+ T cells, CD4+CD45RO+CD25-. The J gene is TRBJ2-1, the V gene TRBV6-6; TRBD2 agrees at 10 bases. The receptor was isolated from a female donor with breast cancer. CDR3 loop: CASSTSSGRFYNEQFF. Written as DNA, the CDR3 is TGTGCCAGCAGTACTTCTAGCGGGAGATTCTACAATGAGCAGTTCTTC.